Listed here are 18 T cell receptor beta chains from one sample, sequenced in a study of TET2 disruption in CD19-targeted CAR T cells. Documented treatment: autologous CTL019 cells: CD19 CAR with 4-1BB and CD3 zeta domains. Antigen specificity for these receptors is unknown. Sequenced by immunoSEQ multiplex PCR; TCRdb stores in-frame clones only, minus some. The sample holds 25,000 to 30,000 clones. The sequencing used CD8- CAR+ T cells sorted from cultured blood T cells, collected for CD19 CAR T cell therapy. Subset meaning: CD8-negative CAR-positive T cells from the infusion product. These receptors all come from a man aged 65-85 years with chronic lymphocytic leukemia.

As regards this clone: The DNA ends 3 residues before the CDR3 does, and the rest of the CDR3 is filled in from the germline J gene. The chain carries TRBV19 and TRBJ2-4; 8 bases agree with TRBD2. This CDR3 spans 15 amino acids. The germline V gene encodes CDR1 LNHDA and CDR2 SQIVND (reference sequence). Incomplete CDR3 DNA: TGTGCCAGTAGTGAAGGGGCGGGGGGCAATCAGCCT. It translates to CASSEGAGGNQP. The full CDR3 reads CASSEGAGGNQPQYF.

Note on this clone: Coverage ceases 3 residues before the CDR3 finishes, and the germline J gene fills in the end. The same CDR3 is also encoded by other DNA sequences in this sample. The rearrangement links TRBV7-8 to TRBJ2-5; 10 positions agree with TRBD2. With 1 base clipped from V and 2 bases from J, the junction kept 4 bases outside the gene matches. The CDR3 extends over 16 amino acids. Germline CDR1 SGHVS, CDR2 FQNEAQ. The CDR3 sequence is CASSLGPAGGQETQYF. The CDR3 DNA, read in part, is TGTGCCAGCAGCTTAGGCCCAGCGGGGGGGCAAGAGACC. The full variable domain, with the rest looked up from reference TRBV7-8 and TRBJ2-5, is GAGVSQSPRYKVAKRGQDVALRCDPISGHVSLFWYQQALGQGPEFLTYFQNEAQLDKSGLPSDRFFAERPEGSVSTLKIQRTQQEDSAVYLCASSLGPAGGQETQYFGPGTRLLVL.

About this clone itself: The read is 3 residues too short to cover the CDR3 end, so that end is filled in from the germline J gene. The chain links TRBV3-1 (or the pseudogene TRBV3-2) to TRBJ2-4; a weak D match, TRBD2 (5 bases). Germline CDR1 is LGHDT and CDR2 is YNNKEL (reference sequence). The CDR3 contains 15 residues. With 1 base removed from V and 1 base from J, the gap between germline ends came to 8 bases. CDR3 bases read: TGTGCCAGCAGCCAAGGTACGGGGGCCAAAAACATT. It translates to CASSQGTGAKNI. From start to end, the CDR3 is CASSQGTGAKNIQYF.

As to this clone: Read coverage stops 3 residues before the CDR3 terminus; the germline J gene supplies the remainder. The V gene is TRBV19, the J gene TRBJ1-2, with a tentative D call TRBD1 (6 bases). The CDR3 loop spans 15 amino acids. Germline V gene lookup returns CDR1 LNHDA and CDR2 SQIVND (reference sequence). The chain's CDR3 is CASSSWTAGYNDYTF. The DNA read from the CDR3 is TGTGCCAGTAGTTCCTGGACAGCGGGGTACAATGAC.

As regards this clone: Within the sample, other DNA sequences also encode this same CDR3. The covered CDR3 bases are TGCAGTGCCATCGGAGGAGGGGGGGCCTACGAG. Protein sequence: CSAIGGGGAYE. The full CDR3 is CSAIGGGGAYEQYF. The V gene is TRBV20-1, the J gene TRBJ2-7, with D possibly matching TRBD2 (7 bases). The read halts 3 residues ahead of the CDR3 end, with the missing end drawn from the germline J gene. The CDR3 has 14 amino acids. The V gene's germline CDR1 is DFQATT and CDR2 SNEGSKA (reference sequence). The germline V and J ends were trimmed by 6 bases and 2 bases, with 17 bases remaining between them.

With regard to this clone: Read data end 3 residues before the CDR3 end; the end is taken from the germline J gene. J is TRBJ2-7 and V is TRBV20-1, with 7 bases lining up with TRBD2. From germline, CDR1 is DFQATT and CDR2 SNEGSKA (reference sequence). The CDR3 runs 15 residues. The J segment lost 2 bases and the V segment lost 6 bases, leaving 13 bases of the junction unmatched. CDR3 sequence reads: CSARSGAGGTYEQYF. The CDR3 bases that were read are TGCAGTGCCAGATCGGGAGCCGGGGGGACCTACGAG.

Regarding this clone: The read falls 3 residues short of the CDR3 end, and the missing part is taken from the germline J gene. The chain links TRBV5-1 to TRBJ1-4; 7 nucleotides align to TRBD1. With V trimmed by 7 bases and J by 7 bases, 7 bases remained unmatched. Germline CDR1 and CDR2: SGHRS and YFSETQ. The CDR3 is made up of 13 amino acids. The CDR3 is CASRQGVGEKLFF. CDR3 DNA, as far as it was read: TGCGCCAGCCGACAGGGAGTCGGTGAAAAA.

Details on this clone: The read finishes 3 residues shy of the CDR3 end, and the germline J gene is used to complete it. The rearrangement uses TRBV5-4 and TRBJ1-1; the D is unclear. Germline V CDR1 and CDR2: SGHNT, YYREEE (reference sequence). The CDR3 consists of 13 residues. Trimming removed 0 bases from V and 1 base from J, with 4 bases in between. CDR3 DNA (partial): TGTGCCAGCAGCTTGGACACGAACACTGAA. This translates into CASSLDTNTE. The full CDR3 reads CASSLDTNTEAFF.

Note on this clone: Coverage ceases 3 residues before the CDR3 finishes, and the germline J gene fills in the end. V usage is TRBV19 and J usage is TRBJ2-2; 9 bases match TRBD1. Germline V CDR1 and CDR2: LNHDA, SQIVND (reference sequence). With 6 bases clipped from V and 2 bases from J, the junction kept 4 bases outside the gene matches. CDR3 size: 15 residues. The covered CDR3 bases are TGTGCCAGTAGACAACAGGGGGCAAACACCGGGGAG. This sequence encodes CASRQQGANTGE. The CDR3, in full, reads CASRQQGANTGELFF.

With regard to this clone: The read stops 3 residues short of the end of the CDR3; the missing end is completed from the germline J gene. The chain recombines TRBV20-1 with TRBJ1-1, with unresolved D. This CDR3 region has 11 residues. Trimming took 6 bases from V and 7 from J, leaving 12 bases between them. Germline loops: CDR1 DFQATT, CDR2 SNEGSKA (reference sequence). CDR3 bases read: TGCAGTGCCCCCATTGGGCTTGAA. Its protein product is CSAPIGLE. From start to end, the CDR3 is CSAPIGLEAFF.

For this clone: The sequenced fragment ends 3 residues before the CDR3 boundary, so the rest is inferred from the germline J gene. This sequence joins TRBV28 and TRBJ1-6; TRBD1 is a possible D gene (6 bases). Trimming left V 4 bases short and J 1 base short, with 11 bases between. Germline CDR1 is MDHEN and CDR2 is SYDVKM. CDR3 length equals 16 residues. CDR3 bases read: TGTGCCAGCAGTTCCATACAGGGTTCCTATAATTCACCC. The encoded protein is CASSSIQGSYNSP. The complete CDR3 sequence is CASSSIQGSYNSPLHF.

A word on this clone: Coverage ceases 3 residues before the CDR3 finishes, and the germline J gene fills in the end. The chain recombines TRBV18 with TRBJ1-1; the D gene is possibly TRBD1 (6 bases). The V gene's germline CDR1 is KGHSH and CDR2 LQKENI. The CDR3 loop spans 13 amino acids. The CDR3: CASSPLTQGEAFF. Incomplete CDR3 DNA: TGTGCCAGCTCACCACTAACACAGGGTGAG.

With respect to this clone: The DNA ends 3 residues before the CDR3 does, and the rest of the CDR3 is filled in from the germline J gene. Other DNA sequences in this sample translate to the same CDR3. The chain recombines TRBV29-1 with TRBJ1-2, with D possibly TRBD1 on 5 matching bases. The CDR3 contains 12 residues. The germline gives CDR1 SQVTM, CDR2 ANQGSEA. This CDR3 reads CSVDRRGGGYTF. Incomplete CDR3 DNA: TGCAGCGTTGATCGGAGGGGTGGTGGT.

Of note for this clone: The CDR3 end falls 3 residues outside the read, so it is completed with the germline J gene. The rearrangement joins TRBV19 to TRBJ1-2; a possible D gene is TRBD1 (5 bases). From germline, CDR1 is LNHDA and CDR2 SQIVND (reference sequence). The CDR3 is 15 amino acids. CDR3 region: CASSPQRGGRNDYTF. The sequenced part of the CDR3 DNA is TGTGCCAGTAGTCCACAGCGGGGGGGAAGGAATGAC.

A word on this clone: The DNA ends 3 residues before the CDR3 does, and the rest of the CDR3 is filled in from the germline J gene. The chain has TRBV20-1 and TRBJ2-1; 8 positions match TRBD2. The CDR3 extends over 14 amino acids. The germline CDR1 and CDR2 sequences are DFQATT and SNEGSKA (reference sequence). Germline trimming cut 5 bases from V and 7 bases from J; bases unmatched to any gene: 10. The CDR3 DNA, read in part, is TGCAGTGCTCCTTACGAGGTAGCGGGGAATGAG. This encodes CSAPYEVAGNE. The CDR3 in full is CSAPYEVAGNEQFF.

In the case of this clone: The sequenced fragment ends 3 residues before the CDR3 boundary, so the rest is inferred from the germline J gene. V is TRBV20-1 and J is TRBJ2-6, with D possibly TRBD1 on 6 matching bases. This CDR3 contains 16 residues. The ends were cut back, 5 bases at V and 0 bases at J, with 14 bases in the middle. CDR1 DFQATT and CDR2 SNEGSKA come from the germline V gene (reference sequence). The DNA read from the CDR3 is TGCAGTGCTCCCCTGAGGGGGAACTCTGGGGCCAACGTC. Translation gives CSAPLRGNSGANV. In full, the CDR3 reads CSAPLRGNSGANVLTF.

On this clone: The missing CDR3 end, 3 residues past where the read stops, is filled in from the germline J gene. This rearrangement joins TRBV28 to TRBJ1-2, with 9 bases identical to TRBD1. Germline lookup yields CDR1 MDHEN and CDR2 SYDVKM. The CDR3 has 18 residues. The V and J ends lost 1 base and 7 bases, in that order; junction bases with no gene match: 16. CDR3 DNA (partial): TGTGCCAGCAGTTTATATATCCCTCAATTACAGGGGGCGAGTGGC. This codes for CASSLYIPQLQGASG. The CDR3 as a whole reads CASSLYIPQLQGASGYTF.

A word on this clone: The DNA ends 3 residues before the CDR3 does, and the rest of the CDR3 is filled in from the germline J gene. V usage is TRBV6-1 and J usage is TRBJ1-5; D is perhaps TRBD1 (6 bases). Germline V gene sequence: CDR1 MNHNS, CDR2 SASEGT. The CDR3 runs to 13 residues. Deletions cut 2 bases from V and 6 bases from J, with 8 bases between. The covered CDR3 bases are TGTGCCAGCAGTGAACCAGGGGCTCAGCCC. Protein: CASSEPGAQP. The full CDR3 sequence reads CASSEPGAQPQHF.